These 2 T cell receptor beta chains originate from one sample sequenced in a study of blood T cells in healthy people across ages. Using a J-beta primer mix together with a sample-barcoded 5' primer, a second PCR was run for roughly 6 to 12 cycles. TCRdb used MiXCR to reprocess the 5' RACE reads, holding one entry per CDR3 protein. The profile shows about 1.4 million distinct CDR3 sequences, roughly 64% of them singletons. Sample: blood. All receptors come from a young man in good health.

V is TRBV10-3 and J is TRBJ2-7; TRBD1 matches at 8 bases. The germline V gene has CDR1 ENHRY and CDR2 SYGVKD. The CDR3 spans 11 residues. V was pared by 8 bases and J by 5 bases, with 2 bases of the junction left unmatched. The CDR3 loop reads CAIGQGDEQYF. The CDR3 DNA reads TGTGCCATCGGACAGGGCGACGAGCAGTACTTC.

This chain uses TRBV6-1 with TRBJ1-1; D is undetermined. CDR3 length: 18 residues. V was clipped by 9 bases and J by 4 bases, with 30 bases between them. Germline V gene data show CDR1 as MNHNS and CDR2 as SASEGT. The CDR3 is CASSLRFLSRLRGTEAFF. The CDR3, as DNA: TGTGCCAGTTCCTTAAGGTTCCTATCCAGGCTGCGGGGCACTGAAGCTTTCTTT.